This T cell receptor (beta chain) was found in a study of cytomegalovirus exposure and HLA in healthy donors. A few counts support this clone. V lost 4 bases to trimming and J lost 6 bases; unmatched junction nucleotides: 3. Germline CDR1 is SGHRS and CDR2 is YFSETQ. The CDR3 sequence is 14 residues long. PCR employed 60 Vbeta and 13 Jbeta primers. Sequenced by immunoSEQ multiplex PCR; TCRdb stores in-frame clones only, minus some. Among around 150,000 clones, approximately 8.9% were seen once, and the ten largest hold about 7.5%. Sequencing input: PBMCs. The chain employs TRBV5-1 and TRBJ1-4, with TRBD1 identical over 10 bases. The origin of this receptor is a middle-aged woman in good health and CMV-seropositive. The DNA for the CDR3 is TGCGCCAGCAGCCCGACAGGGGGCGATGAAAAACTGTTTTTT. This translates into CASSPTGGDEKLFF.